The clone carrying this T cell receptor beta chain showed up just a few times. Its antigen is unknown. With V trimmed by 5 bases and J by 4 bases, 12 bases remained unmatched. CDR3 size: 16 residues. Germline assignment: CDR1 MNHNY and CDR2 SVGAGI (reference sequence). TCR beta cDNA libraries had unique molecular identifiers. About 500,000 cDNA molecules were obtained from 1 to 10 million T cells. TCRdb re-called the PCR reads with MiXCR, one entry per CDR3 protein. This sample yields hundreds of thousands of distinct CDR3 sequences, of which about 50% are seen a single time; 4.6% belongs to the top ten. The data derive from a study of post-analysis software for immune sequencing data. Study details: Disease courses included relapsing-remitting, secondary progressive and progressive-relapsing multiple sclerosis.

Study outcomes and limitations: Controls showed significantly higher normalized Chao1 diversity than did multiple sclerosis patients. Higher frequency in patients than in controls was seen for roughly five TRBV segments, with TRBV5-6, TRBV5-1 and TRBV20-1 among them.

V usage is TRBV6-6 and J usage is TRBJ1-2; TRBD1 matches at 8 bases. Sequencing used blood. The TCR comes from a girl aged 10 to 17 with multiple sclerosis. The CDR3 coding sequence is TGTGCCAGCAGTCGCGGACAGGGCACTTTGCCCTATGGCTACACCTTC. The encoded protein is CASSRGQGTLPYGYTF.